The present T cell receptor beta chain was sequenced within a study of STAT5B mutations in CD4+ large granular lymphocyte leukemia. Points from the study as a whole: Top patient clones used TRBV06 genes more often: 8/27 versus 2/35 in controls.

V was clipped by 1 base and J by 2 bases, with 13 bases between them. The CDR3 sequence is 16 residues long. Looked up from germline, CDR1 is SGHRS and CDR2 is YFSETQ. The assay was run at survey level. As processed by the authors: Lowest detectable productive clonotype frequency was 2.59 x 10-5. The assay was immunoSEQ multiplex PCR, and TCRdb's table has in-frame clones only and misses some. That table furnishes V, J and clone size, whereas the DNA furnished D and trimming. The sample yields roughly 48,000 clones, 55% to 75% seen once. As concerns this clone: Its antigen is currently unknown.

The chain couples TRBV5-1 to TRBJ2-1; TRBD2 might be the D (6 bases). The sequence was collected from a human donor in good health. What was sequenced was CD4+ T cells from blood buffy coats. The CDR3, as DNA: TGCGCCAGCAGCTTGTCGGCGGGGTGGACCTACAATGAGCAGTTCTTC. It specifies CASSLSAGWTYNEQFF.